These T cell receptor beta chains were read from a single sample in a study of cytomegalovirus exposure and HLA in healthy donors. Assay: immunoSEQ multiplex PCR; the TCRdb copy retains only in-frame clones and omits some. The sample has 150,000 to 200,000 clones, more than 60% seen once; the top ten hold about 3.1%. Sequencing was done on a sample of PBMCs. The receptors were gathered from a woman between 45 and 60 years old in good health and CMV-seropositive. Each CDR3 is given with its conserved first and last residue. The order of the fields is V gene, J gene, clone size, D gene, CDR3 protein, CDR3 DNA. A D gene is named only where the DNA matches it firmly. Only part of the rows carry a size: once, few, many, or a class if the clone is expanded.

v_call: TRBV9
j_call: TRBJ2-4
clone_size: .
d_call: .
cdr3_aa: CASSVAAGDIQYF
cdr3_nt: TGTGCCAGCAGCGTAGCGGCCGGAGACATTCAGTACTTC

v_call: TRBV5-6
j_call: TRBJ1-4
clone_size: .
d_call: TRBD1
cdr3_aa: CASSLGTGQGKLFF
cdr3_nt: TGTGCCAGCAGCTTGGGGACAGGGCAGGGGAAACTGTTTTTT

v_call: TRBV19
j_call: TRBJ2-7
clone_size: .
d_call: .
cdr3_aa: CASSASPAGDEQYF
cdr3_nt: TGTGCCAGTAGTGCTTCGCCGGCAGGGGACGAGCAGTACTTC

v_call: TRBV27
j_call: TRBJ2-7
clone_size: .
d_call: .
cdr3_aa: CASRGTLAGAHLDEQYF
cdr3_nt: TGTGCCAGCAGAGGGACATTGGCGGGAGCGCATCTCGACGAGCAGTACTTC

v_call: TRBV5-4
j_call: TRBJ2-5
clone_size: .
d_call: TRBD2
cdr3_aa: CASSATSGGAGKETQYF
cdr3_nt: TGTGCCAGCAGCGCGACTAGCGGGGGGGCGGGAAAAGAGACCCAGTACTTC

v_call: TRBV5-6
j_call: TRBJ1-6
clone_size: .
d_call: .
cdr3_aa: CASSLVGTLNSPLHF
cdr3_nt: TGTGCCAGCAGCTTGGTCGGGACTTTAAATTCACCCCTCCACTTT

v_call: TRBV7-8
j_call: TRBJ2-3
clone_size: .
d_call: TRBD2
cdr3_aa: CASSPTGLAQYF
cdr3_nt: TGTGCCAGCAGCCCGACCGGACTAGCGCAGTATTTT

v_call: TRBV5-1
j_call: TRBJ1-1
clone_size: .
d_call: .
cdr3_aa: CASSPGMDTEAFF
cdr3_nt: TGCGCCAGCAGTCCAGGGATGGACACTGAAGCTTTCTTT

v_call: TRBV18
j_call: TRBJ2-1
clone_size: .
d_call: TRBD1
cdr3_aa: CASSPASGQGKYNEQFF
cdr3_nt: TGTGCCAGCTCACCAGCTAGTGGACAGGGAAAATACAATGAGCAGTTCTTC

v_call: TRBV15
j_call: TRBJ1-1
clone_size: .
d_call: .
cdr3_aa: CATSREGGNVNTEAFF
cdr3_nt: TGTGCCACCAGCAGAGAAGGAGGAAACGTGAACACTGAAGCTTTCTTT

v_call: TRBV5-4
j_call: TRBJ2-5
clone_size: .
d_call: TRBD1
cdr3_aa: CASSPNRGGETQYF
cdr3_nt: TGTGCCAGCAGCCCCAACAGGGGTGGGGAGACCCAGTACTTC

v_call: TRBV11-2
j_call: TRBJ1-2
clone_size: .
d_call: .
cdr3_aa: CASRRLGGRTYYGYTF
cdr3_nt: TGTGCCAGCAGACGACTGGGGGGGAGAACCTACTATGGCTACACCTTC

v_call: TRBV27
j_call: TRBJ1-2
clone_size: .
d_call: TRBD1
cdr3_aa: CASSIAQGEYGYTF
cdr3_nt: TGTGCCAGCAGCATAGCACAGGGGGAGTATGGCTACACCTTC

v_call: TRBV6-5
j_call: TRBJ2-1
clone_size: .
d_call: .
cdr3_aa: CASSPLSTTYNEQFF
cdr3_nt: TGTGCCAGCAGCCCACTTTCTACTACCTACAATGAGCAGTTCTTC

v_call: TRBV11-1
j_call: TRBJ1-4
clone_size: .
d_call: .
cdr3_aa: CASSSNPDSHEKLFF
cdr3_nt: TGTGCCAGCAGCTCCAACCCGGACAGCCATGAAAAACTGTTTTTT

v_call: TRBV29-1
j_call: TRBJ2-1
clone_size: once
d_call: TRBD2
cdr3_aa: CSVGTSGRYNEQFF
cdr3_nt: TGCAGCGTTGGGACTAGCGGGAGATACAATGAGCAGTTCTTC

v_call: TRBV7-9
j_call: TRBJ1-2
clone_size: .
d_call: TRBD1
cdr3_aa: CASSPRTGEGENYGYTF
cdr3_nt: TGTGCCAGCAGCCCTCGGACAGGGGAGGGTGAAAACTATGGCTACACCTTC

v_call: TRBV7-2
j_call: TRBJ1-2
clone_size: once
d_call: .
cdr3_aa: CASSFGGANYGYTF
cdr3_nt: TGTGCCAGCAGCTTCGGGGGGGCTAACTATGGCTACACCTTC

v_call: TRBV19
j_call: TRBJ1-2
clone_size: .
d_call: TRBD1
cdr3_aa: CASSTSQGVYGYTF
cdr3_nt: TGTGCCAGTAGTACCTCTCAGGGGGTCTATGGCTACACCTTC

v_call: TRBV28
j_call: TRBJ2-5
clone_size: .
d_call: TRBD2
cdr3_aa: CASSFSGGETQYF
cdr3_nt: TGTGCCAGCAGTTTTTCGGGGGGAGAGACCCAGTACTTC

v_call: TRBV11-2
j_call: TRBJ1-1
clone_size: .
d_call: TRBD1
cdr3_aa: CASSLAGGTEAFF
cdr3_nt: TGTGCCAGCAGCTTGGCAGGGGGCACTGAAGCTTTCTTT

v_call: TRBV19
j_call: TRBJ1-1
clone_size: few
d_call: .
cdr3_aa: CASSRAGSGTEAFF
cdr3_nt: TGTGCCAGTAGTCGAGCTGGGAGTGGCACTGAAGCTTTCTTT

v_call: TRBV28
j_call: TRBJ1-4
clone_size: .
d_call: .
cdr3_aa: CASSPPVGEGEKLFF
cdr3_nt: TGTGCCAGCAGCCCCCCCGTTGGGGAGGGTGAAAAACTGTTTTTT

v_call: TRBV5-6
j_call: TRBJ1-6
clone_size: few
d_call: TRBD1
cdr3_aa: CASSLVQGANSPLHF
cdr3_nt: TGTGCCAGCAGCTTGGTACAGGGGGCGAATTCACCCCTCCACTTT

v_call: TRBV4-3
j_call: TRBJ1-5
clone_size: .
d_call: TRBD1
cdr3_aa: CASSTGADQPQHF
cdr3_nt: TGCGCCAGCAGCACAGGGGCGGATCAGCCCCAGCATTTT

v_call: TRBV5-5
j_call: TRBJ2-7
clone_size: .
d_call: .
cdr3_aa: CASSFGDTYYEQYF
cdr3_nt: TGTGCCAGCAGCTTTGGGGACACTTACTACGAGCAGTACTTC

v_call: TRBV6-7
j_call: TRBJ1-2
clone_size: .
d_call: .
cdr3_aa: CASSYSGPTPPAGYGYTF
cdr3_nt: TGTGCCAGCAGTTACTCCGGCCCGACCCCCCCCGCGGGCTATGGCTACACCTTC

v_call: TRBV5-5
j_call: TRBJ2-7
clone_size: .
d_call: TRBD1
cdr3_aa: CASSLGGTGVYEQYF
cdr3_nt: TGTGCCAGCAGCTTGGGCGGGACAGGGGTATACGAGCAGTACTTC

v_call: TRBV5-8
j_call: TRBJ1-4
clone_size: .
d_call: .
cdr3_aa: CASSPGRGGNEKLFF
cdr3_nt: TGTGCCAGCAGCCCAGGGCGGGGCGGGAATGAAAAACTGTTTTTT

v_call: TRBV9
j_call: TRBJ2-3
clone_size: .
d_call: TRBD2
cdr3_aa: CASSALGGATDTQYF
cdr3_nt: TGTGCCAGCAGCGCCCTCGGGGGGGCAACAGATACGCAGTATTTT

v_call: TRBV13
j_call: TRBJ2-1
clone_size: .
d_call: TRBD2
cdr3_aa: CASSLGTSGGVSYNEQFF
cdr3_nt: TGTGCCAGCAGCCTGGGGACTAGCGGGGGGGTGTCCTACAATGAGCAGTTCTTC

v_call: TRBV5-6
j_call: TRBJ1-5
clone_size: .
d_call: TRBD1
cdr3_aa: CASSLSGQGFRQPQHF
cdr3_nt: TGTGCCAGCAGCTTATCCGGACAGGGGTTTAGACAGCCCCAGCATTTT

v_call: TRBV6-5
j_call: TRBJ1-1
clone_size: .
d_call: .
cdr3_aa: CASSFRGSNTEAFF
cdr3_nt: TGTGCCAGCAGTTTTCGGGGTTCGAACACTGAAGCTTTCTTT

v_call: TRBV5-1
j_call: TRBJ1-1
clone_size: .
d_call: .
cdr3_aa: CASSLELGANTEAFF
cdr3_nt: TGCGCCAGCAGCTTGGAATTAGGGGCGAACACTGAAGCTTTCTTT

v_call: TRBV5-1
j_call: TRBJ2-6
clone_size: once
d_call: .
cdr3_aa: CASSFDSGANGLTF
cdr3_nt: TGCGCCAGCAGCTTCGACTCTGGGGCCAACGGCCTGACTTTC

v_call: TRBV5-1
j_call: TRBJ1-4
clone_size: .
d_call: .
cdr3_aa: CASSPTGGGEKLFF
cdr3_nt: TGCGCCAGCAGCCCCACGGGGGGGGGTGAAAAACTGTTTTTT

v_call: TRBV4-2
j_call: TRBJ1-6
clone_size: .
d_call: .
cdr3_aa: CASSQEQDNSPLHF
cdr3_nt: TGTGCCAGCAGCCAAGAACAGGATAATTCACCCCTCCACTTT

v_call: TRBV11-3
j_call: TRBJ1-1
clone_size: .
d_call: .
cdr3_aa: CASSLEAETEAFF
cdr3_nt: TGTGCCAGCAGCTTAGAGGCCGAAACTGAAGCTTTCTTT

v_call: TRBV7-9
j_call: TRBJ1-3
clone_size: few
d_call: .
cdr3_aa: CASSSGSGSGNTIYF
cdr3_nt: TGTGCCAGCTCCAGCGGGTCTGGCTCTGGAAACACCATATATTTT

v_call: TRBV16
j_call: TRBJ2-5
clone_size: .
d_call: TRBD1
cdr3_aa: CASSHPTGGMETQYF
cdr3_nt: TGTGCCAGCAGCCATCCGACAGGGGGAATGGAGACCCAGTACTTC

v_call: TRBV9
j_call: TRBJ2-6
clone_size: .
d_call: .
cdr3_aa: CASSVDSAASGANVLTF
cdr3_nt: TGTGCCAGCAGCGTAGATTCTGCGGCTTCTGGGGCCAACGTCCTGACTTTC

v_call: TRBV18
j_call: TRBJ2-5
clone_size: .
d_call: .
cdr3_aa: CASSPSPEETQYF
cdr3_nt: TGTGCCAGCTCACCGTCTCCCGAGGAGACCCAGTACTTC